This TCR beta chain was profiled in a study of OX40 agonist ivuxolimab in advanced cancers. About the investigation overall: The costimulatory receptor OX40 (CD134) was targeted by ivuxolimab, a fully human IgG2 agonistic monoclonal antibody. Intravenous ivuxolimab was administered to patients every 2 weeks at six dose levels: 0.01, 0.1, 0.3, 1.5, 3 and 10 mg/kg. Prior anti-PD-1, anti-PD-L1 or anti-CTLA-4 therapy was permitted, and approximately 40% of dose-escalation patients had received checkpoint inhibitors. The dose-escalation cohort was over 70% male with a mean age of around 62 years, ranging from roughly 20 to 85. Three dose-escalation patients achieved partial responses, one with hepatocellular carcinoma and two with cutaneous melanoma. Among the roughly 50 dose-escalation patients, around 20 had hepatocellular carcinoma, 15 or so melanoma, 9 renal cell carcinoma and 9 head and neck cancer. The paper covers the monotherapy dose-escalation part of the phase I ivuxolimab trial, which included N = 52 patients. Peripheral TCRbeta sequencing aimed to test whether ivuxolimab altered TCR sequence diversity and caused clonal T-cell expansion. What the research found in general, with its limitations: Low levels of normalized T-cell clonal expansion were also seen in some patients who did not respond. On average, CD8+ T cells showed more expanded clones than CD4+ T cells after ivuxolimab. At doses of 0.1 to 3.0 mg/kg, clonal expansion of both CD4+ and CD8+ T cells in blood was seen between baseline and week 6. The antigen specificity of the clonally expanded peripheral T cells was not determined. In the 0.1-3.0 mg/kg groups, partial responders had among the lowest normalized peripheral clonal expansion, particularly in CD8+ T cells.

A note on this clone: The specificity of this receptor is unknown. It has no much larger one-base neighbor in the sample; base qualities were not kept.

Patients with autoimmune disease history or receiving systemic immunosuppression were excluded from the trial. Peripheral blood for TCR sequencing was collected from all dose cohorts at baseline, on cycle 4 day 1, and on cycle 7 day 1. The samples were drawn from a first-in-human, open-label, multicenter phase I dose-escalation trial of ivuxolimab. Adults with locally advanced or metastatic melanoma, renal cell, hepatocellular, or head and neck squamous cell carcinoma were enrolled in the trial. Before TCR sequencing, CD4+ T cells and CD8+ T cells were sorted from peripheral blood as separate populations. For sequencing of the TCRbeta CDR3 region, genomic DNA was extracted from the sorted cells. TCRbeta CDR3 regions were sequenced using the immunoSEQ Assay. This immuneACCESS table, as held by TCRdb, lists in-frame sequences with V and J called but not all clones. Of the missing ones, under half trace to an unresolved V gene in checked studies; the others have no known cause. In all, the sample holds about 77,000 clones, and approximately 82% of those were seen once. The ten largest clones represent roughly 0.77% of the sample.

The germline V gene sets CDR1 to ENHRY and CDR2 to SYGVKD. From the cysteine through the phenylalanine, the CDR3 covers 13 amino acids. This entry keeps only the CDR3 DNA: 39 bases, framed from base 1. The V and J ends are trimmed by 2 bases and 9 bases, leaving 14 bases between them. Recombination joined TRBV10-3 with TRBJ2-7, with TRBD2 as a weak D call on 6 bases. The sample here was CD4+ or CD8+ T cells sorted from blood, taken in a trial of the OX40 agonist ivuxolimab. The clonotype originates from an adult with an advanced solid tumor such as melanoma, head and neck, liver or kidney cancer. The CDR3 protein: CAISEGGTSRQYF. The sequenced DNA is TGTGCCATCAGTGAGGGGGGGACTTCCCGGCAGTACTTC.